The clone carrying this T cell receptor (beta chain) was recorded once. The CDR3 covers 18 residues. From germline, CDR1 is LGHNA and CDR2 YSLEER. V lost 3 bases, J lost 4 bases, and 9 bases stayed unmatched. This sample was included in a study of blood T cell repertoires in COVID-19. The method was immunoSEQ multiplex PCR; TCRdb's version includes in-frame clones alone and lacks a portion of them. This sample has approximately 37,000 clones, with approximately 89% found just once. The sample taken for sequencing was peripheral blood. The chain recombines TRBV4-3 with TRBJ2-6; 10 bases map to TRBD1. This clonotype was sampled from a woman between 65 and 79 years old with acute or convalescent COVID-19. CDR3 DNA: TGCGCCAGCAGCCAGGCAGGACAGGGGGTTTCGGGGGCCAACGTCCTGACTTTC. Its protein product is CASSQAGQGVSGANVLTF.